The following is a T cell receptor (beta chain) sequence with its context. This clone was observed a few times. What antigen it recognizes has not been identified. One base away there is no much larger clone; base qualities are not given. Bladder lesion specimens were obtained at transurethral resection and were stored at -80C. DNA was extracted from bladder specimens collected at transurethral resection. The TCR beta chain CDR3 region was sequenced with the immunoSEQ assay. The paper's data handling went like this. T-cell fraction, clonal dominance and maximum TCR clone frequency were calculated for each specimen. TCRdb mirrors the immuneACCESS table, restricted to in-frame sequences. Some clones are absent from its copies; in checked studies, under half trace to an unresolved V gene, and the reason for the others is unknown. Clone size and V and J calls were adopted from that table, with D and trimming inferred from the DNA. Within this sample are approximately 10,000 clones, with approximately 59% of them counted one time only. The top ten clonotypes cover 25% to 35% of the sample.

The germline V gene supplies CDR1 SGHRS and CDR2 YFSETQ. The junction carries 10 bases between V and J, which are trimmed by 0 bases and 9 bases respectively. From its cysteine to its phenylalanine, the CDR3 spans 13 amino acids. Only the CDR3 part of the read is kept: 39 bases, read in frame from the first base. The entry originates in a study of T cell repertoires in urothelial bladder cancer (dated by TCRdb to between 2018 and 2021). With regard to the full study: Of the roughly 12 resected lesions, three were clinical stage cT0, three were cTa, three were cT1, and three were cT2 or greater. Approximately 11 resected bladder lesions were studied, comprising urothelial carcinoma (UC+) and benign (UC-) specimens. A total of around 12 patients who had bladder lesions and were undergoing transurethral resection were prospectively identified. TCR repertoire clonality in bladder tumors was compared with TCR repertoire clonality in benign bladder inflammation. General study outcomes and caveats: In carcinoma specimens, one T-cell clone made up as much as 17% of infiltrating lymphocytes, versus 2% in benign specimens. A median tumor infiltrating lymphocyte percentage of about 1.8% was observed in carcinoma specimens, compared with 9% to 15% in benign specimens. Urothelial carcinoma specimens had a median of roughly 5,300 T cells, fewer than the median of around 27,000 seen in benign specimens.

Sequenced: tumor-infiltrating cells from bladder cancer. The TCR comes from a human donor with urothelial carcinoma. Recombination connected TRBV5-1 to TRBJ1-3; the D gene assignment is ambiguous. The CDR3 reads as follows: CASSLDTASTIYF. At the DNA level, the sequence is TGCGCCAGCAGCTTGGATACCGCCAGCACCATATATTTT.